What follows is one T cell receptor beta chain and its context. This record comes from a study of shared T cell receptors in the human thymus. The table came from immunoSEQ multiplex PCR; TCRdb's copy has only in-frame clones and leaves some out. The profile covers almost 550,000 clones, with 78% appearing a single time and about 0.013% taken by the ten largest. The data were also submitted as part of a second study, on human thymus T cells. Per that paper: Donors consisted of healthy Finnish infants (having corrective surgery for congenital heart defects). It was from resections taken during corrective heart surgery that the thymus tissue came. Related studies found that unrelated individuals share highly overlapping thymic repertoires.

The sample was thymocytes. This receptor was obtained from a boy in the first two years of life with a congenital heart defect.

The CDR3 coding sequence is TGTGCCACCAGCAGAGATCTGGCCCTCCCCCTTGGACAGAACAATCAGCCCCAGCATTTT. Translated, it gives CATSRDLALPLGQNNQPQHF. The V call is TRBV15, the J call TRBJ1-5, with D possibly being TRBD1 (6 bases). CDR3 length: 20 amino acids. Germline CDR1 LNHNV, CDR2 YYDKDF (reference sequence). Trimming removed 0 bases from V and 3 bases from J, with 24 bases in between.